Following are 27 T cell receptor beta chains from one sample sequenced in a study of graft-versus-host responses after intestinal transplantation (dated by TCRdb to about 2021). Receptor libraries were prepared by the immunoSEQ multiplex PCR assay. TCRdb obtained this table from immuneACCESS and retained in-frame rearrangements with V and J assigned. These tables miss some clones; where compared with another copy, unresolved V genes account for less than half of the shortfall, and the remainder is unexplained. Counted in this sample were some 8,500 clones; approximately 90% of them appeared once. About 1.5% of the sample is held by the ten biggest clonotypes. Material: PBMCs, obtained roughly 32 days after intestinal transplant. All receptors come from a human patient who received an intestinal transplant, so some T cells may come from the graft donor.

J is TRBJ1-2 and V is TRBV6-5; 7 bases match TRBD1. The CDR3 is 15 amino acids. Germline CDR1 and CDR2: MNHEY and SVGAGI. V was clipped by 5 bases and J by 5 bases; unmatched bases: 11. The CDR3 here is CASSPQYWTGYGYTF. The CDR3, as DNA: TGTGCCAGCAGTCCCCAATACTGGACAGGTTATGGCTACACCTTC.

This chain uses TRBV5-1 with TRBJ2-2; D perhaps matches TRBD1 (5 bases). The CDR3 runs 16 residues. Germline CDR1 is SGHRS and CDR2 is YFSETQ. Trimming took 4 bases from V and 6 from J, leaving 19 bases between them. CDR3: CASSVGFQGDPGELFF. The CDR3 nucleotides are TGCGCCAGCAGCGTGGGATTCCAAGGGGATCCCGGGGAGCTGTTTTTT.

CDR3 protein: CASSLPREETQYF. In nucleotides, the CDR3 is TGTGCCAGCAGTTTGCCTCGTGAGGAGACCCAGTACTTC. The chain is built from TRBV28 and TRBJ2-5; no definite D call. In germline, CDR1 is MDHEN, CDR2 SYDVKM. Trimming left V 3 bases short and J 5 bases short, with 10 bases between. The CDR3 is 13 residues long.

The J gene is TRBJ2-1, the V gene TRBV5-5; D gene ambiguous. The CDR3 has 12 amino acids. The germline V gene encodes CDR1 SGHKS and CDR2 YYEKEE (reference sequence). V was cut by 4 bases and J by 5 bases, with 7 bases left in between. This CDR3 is CASSLGDNEQFF. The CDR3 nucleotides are TGTGCCAGCAGCCTGGGCGACAATGAGCAGTTCTTC.

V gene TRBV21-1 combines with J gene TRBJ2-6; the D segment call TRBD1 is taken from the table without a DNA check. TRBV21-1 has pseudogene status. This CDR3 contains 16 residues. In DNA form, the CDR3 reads TGTGCCAGCAGCAAGTTTCCAGGGTCTGGGGCCAACGTCCTGACTTTC. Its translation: CASSKFPGSGANVLTF.

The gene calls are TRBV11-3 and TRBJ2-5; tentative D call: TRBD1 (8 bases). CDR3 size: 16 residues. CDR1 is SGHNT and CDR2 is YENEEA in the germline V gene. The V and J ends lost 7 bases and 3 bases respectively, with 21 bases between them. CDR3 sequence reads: CASTTAWTGREETQYF. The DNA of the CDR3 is TGTGCCAGCACCACCGCATGGACAGGGAGGGAAGAGACCCAGTACTTC.

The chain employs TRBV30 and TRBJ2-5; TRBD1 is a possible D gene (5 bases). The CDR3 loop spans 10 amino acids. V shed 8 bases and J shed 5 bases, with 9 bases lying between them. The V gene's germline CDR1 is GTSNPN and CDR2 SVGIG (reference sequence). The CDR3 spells CAGAWETQYF. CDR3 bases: TGTGCCGGGGCTTGGGAGACCCAGTACTTC.

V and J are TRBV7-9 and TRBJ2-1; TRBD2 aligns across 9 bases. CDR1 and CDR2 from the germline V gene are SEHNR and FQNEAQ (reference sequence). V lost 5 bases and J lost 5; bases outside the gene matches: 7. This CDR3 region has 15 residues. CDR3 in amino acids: CASSPGLAPDNEQFF. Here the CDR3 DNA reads TGTGCCAGCAGCCCCGGACTAGCGCCCGACAATGAGCAGTTCTTC.

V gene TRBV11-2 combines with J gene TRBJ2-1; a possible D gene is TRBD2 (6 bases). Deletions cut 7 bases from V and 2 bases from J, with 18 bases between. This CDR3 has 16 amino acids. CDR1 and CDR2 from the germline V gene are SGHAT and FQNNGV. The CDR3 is CASNAGRLGPYNEQFF. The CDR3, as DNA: TGTGCCAGCAACGCTGGGAGGTTAGGCCCCTACAATGAGCAGTTCTTC.

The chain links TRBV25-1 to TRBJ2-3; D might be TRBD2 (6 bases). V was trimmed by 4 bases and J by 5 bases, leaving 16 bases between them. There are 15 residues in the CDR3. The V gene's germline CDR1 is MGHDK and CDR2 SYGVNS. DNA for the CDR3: TGTGCCAGCAGTGTCTTGGCGGGGTTTGGAGATACGCAGTATTTT. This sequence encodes CASSVLAGFGDTQYF.

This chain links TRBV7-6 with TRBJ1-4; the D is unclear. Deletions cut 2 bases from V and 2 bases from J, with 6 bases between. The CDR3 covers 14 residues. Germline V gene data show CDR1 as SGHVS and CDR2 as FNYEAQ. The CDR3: CASSLTVTNEKLFF. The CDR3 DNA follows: TGTGCCAGCAGCTTAACTGTGACTAATGAAAAACTGTTTTTT.

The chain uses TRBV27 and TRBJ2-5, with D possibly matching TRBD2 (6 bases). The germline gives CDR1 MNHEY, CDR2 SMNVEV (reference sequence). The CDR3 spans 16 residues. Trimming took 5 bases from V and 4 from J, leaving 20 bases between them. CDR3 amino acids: CASSPGGILGGETQYF. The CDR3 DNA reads TGTGCCAGCAGTCCCGGAGGGATTCTAGGTGGAGAGACCCAGTACTTC.

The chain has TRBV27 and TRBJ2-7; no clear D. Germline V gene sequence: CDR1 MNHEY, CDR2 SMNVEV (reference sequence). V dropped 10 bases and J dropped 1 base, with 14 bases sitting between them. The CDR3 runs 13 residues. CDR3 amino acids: CATRGAVSYEQYF. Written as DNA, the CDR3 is TGTGCCACCCGCGGCGCCGTATCCTACGAGCAGTACTTC.

CDR3 in DNA: TGCGCCAGCAGCTTGCTCACTAGCGGGGGGTATGATACGCAGTATTTT. It codes for CASSLLTSGGYDTQYF. The chain carries TRBV5-1 and TRBJ2-3, with 12 bases that match TRBD2. CDR1 and CDR2 (germline): SGHRS, YFSETQ. V was pared by 1 base and J by 6 bases, with 6 bases of the junction left unmatched. This CDR3 has 16 residues. Full variable domain (outside the CDR3, taken from reference TRBV5-1 and TRBJ2-3): KAGVTQTPRYLIKTRGQQVTLSCSPISGHRSVSWYQQTPGQGLQFLFEYFSETQRNKGNFPGRFSGRQFSNSRSEMNVSTLELGDSALYLCASSLLTSGGYDTQYFGPGTRLTVL.

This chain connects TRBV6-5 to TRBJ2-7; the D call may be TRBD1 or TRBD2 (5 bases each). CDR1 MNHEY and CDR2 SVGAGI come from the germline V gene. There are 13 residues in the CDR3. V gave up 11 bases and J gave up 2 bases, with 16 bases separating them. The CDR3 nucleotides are TGTGCCCCCCCCGGGACGGGAACCTACGAGCAGTACTTC. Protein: CAPPGTGTYEQYF.

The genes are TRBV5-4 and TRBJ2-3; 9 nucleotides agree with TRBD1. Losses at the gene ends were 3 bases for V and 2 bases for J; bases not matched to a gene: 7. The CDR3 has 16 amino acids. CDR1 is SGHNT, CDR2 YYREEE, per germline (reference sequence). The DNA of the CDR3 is TGTGCCAGCAGCTCACCACAGGGGGCCCCCACAGATACGCAGTATTTT. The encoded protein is CASSSPQGAPTDTQYF.

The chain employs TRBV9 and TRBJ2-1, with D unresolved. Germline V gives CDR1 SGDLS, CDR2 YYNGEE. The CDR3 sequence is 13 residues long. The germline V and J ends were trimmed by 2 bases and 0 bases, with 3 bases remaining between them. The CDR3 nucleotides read TGTGCCAGCAGCGTTGGCTCCTACAATGAGCAGTTCTTC. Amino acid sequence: CASSVGSYNEQFF.

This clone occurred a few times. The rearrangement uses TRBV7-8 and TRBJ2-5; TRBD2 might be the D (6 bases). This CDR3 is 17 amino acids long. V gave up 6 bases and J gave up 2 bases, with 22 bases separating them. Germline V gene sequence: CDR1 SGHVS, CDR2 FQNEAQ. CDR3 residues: CASRLTPATRNQETQYF. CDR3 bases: TGTGCCAGCAGACTGACCCCGGCGACTAGAAATCAAGAGACCCAGTACTTC.

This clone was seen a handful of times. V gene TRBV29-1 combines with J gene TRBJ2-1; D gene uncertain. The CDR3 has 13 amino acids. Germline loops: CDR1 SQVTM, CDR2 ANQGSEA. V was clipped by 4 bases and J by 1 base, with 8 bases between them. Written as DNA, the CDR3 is TGCAGCGTTGTAGTGGAATCCTACAATGAGCAGTTCTTC. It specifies CSVVVESYNEQFF.

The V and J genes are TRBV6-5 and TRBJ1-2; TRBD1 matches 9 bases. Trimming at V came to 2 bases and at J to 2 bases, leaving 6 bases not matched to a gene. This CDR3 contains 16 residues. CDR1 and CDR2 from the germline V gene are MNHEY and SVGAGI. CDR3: CASSYPIGQGNYGYTF. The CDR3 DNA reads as TGTGCCAGCAGTTACCCGATCGGACAGGGGAACTATGGCTACACCTTC.

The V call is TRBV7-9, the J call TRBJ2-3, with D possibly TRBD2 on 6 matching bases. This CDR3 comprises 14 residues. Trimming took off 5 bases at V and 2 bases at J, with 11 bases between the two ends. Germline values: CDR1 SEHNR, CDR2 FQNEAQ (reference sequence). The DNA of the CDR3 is TGTGCCAGCAGCCCGTGGACTATCACAGATACGCAGTATTTT. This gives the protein CASSPWTITDTQYF.

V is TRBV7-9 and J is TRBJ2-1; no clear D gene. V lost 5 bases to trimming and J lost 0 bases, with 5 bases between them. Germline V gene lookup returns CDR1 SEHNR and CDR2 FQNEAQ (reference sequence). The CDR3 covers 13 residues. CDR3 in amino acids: CASSGSSYNEQFF. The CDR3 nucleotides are TGTGCCAGCAGCGGCTCCTCCTACAATGAGCAGTTCTTC. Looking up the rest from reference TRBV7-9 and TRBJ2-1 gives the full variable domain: DTGVSQNPRHKITKRGQNVTFRCDPISEHNRLYWYRQTLGQGPEFLTYFQNEAQLEKSRLLSDRFSAERPKGSFSTLEIQRTEQGDSAMYLCASSGSSYNEQFFGPGTRLTVL.

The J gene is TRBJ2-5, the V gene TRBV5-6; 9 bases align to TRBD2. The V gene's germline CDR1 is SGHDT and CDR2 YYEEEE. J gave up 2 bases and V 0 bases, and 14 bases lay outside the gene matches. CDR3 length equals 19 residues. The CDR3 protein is CASSLASSGESRGQETQYF. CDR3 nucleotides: TGTGCCAGCAGCTTGGCCTCTAGCGGGGAATCCCGGGGGCAAGAGACCCAGTACTTC.

The CDR3 here is CASSLELDEAFF. The CDR3 DNA follows: TGTGCCAGCAGCTTAGAATTGGATGAAGCTTTCTTT. The chain uses TRBV7-9 and TRBJ1-1; D not certain. V gave up 1 base and J gave up 7 bases, with 7 bases separating them. Germline V gene sequence: CDR1 SEHNR, CDR2 FQNEAQ (reference sequence). This CDR3 is 12 amino acids long.

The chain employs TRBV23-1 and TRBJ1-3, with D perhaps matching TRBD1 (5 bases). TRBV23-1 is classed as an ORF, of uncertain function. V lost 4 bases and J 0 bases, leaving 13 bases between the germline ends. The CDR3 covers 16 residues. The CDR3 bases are TGCGCCAGCAGTCCAGGGACCGGGAGCTCTGGAAACACCATATATTTT. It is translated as CASSPGTGSSGNTIYF.

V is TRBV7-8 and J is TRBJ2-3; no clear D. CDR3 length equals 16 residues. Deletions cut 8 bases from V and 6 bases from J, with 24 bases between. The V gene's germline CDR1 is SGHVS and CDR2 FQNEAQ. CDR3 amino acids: CASGPQPYYIHDTQYF. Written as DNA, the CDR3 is TGTGCCAGCGGCCCACAGCCCTATTACATTCATGATACGCAGTATTTT.

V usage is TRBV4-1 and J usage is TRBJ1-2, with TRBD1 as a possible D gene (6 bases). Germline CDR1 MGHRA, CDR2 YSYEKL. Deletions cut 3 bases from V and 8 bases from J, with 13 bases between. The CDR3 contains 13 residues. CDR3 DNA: TGCGCCAGCAGCCACCAAGAGACAGGCGGCTACACCTTC. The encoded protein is CASSHQETGGYTF.